These T cell receptor beta chains were read from a single sample in a study of cytomegalovirus exposure and HLA in healthy donors. Assay: immunoSEQ multiplex PCR; the TCRdb copy retains only in-frame clones and omits some. The data show under 200,000 clones, about 80% seen once. Sequenced sample: PBMCs. The receptors were gathered from a woman aged 40 to 49 in good health and CMV-seronegative. Each CDR3 is given with its conserved first and last residue. A D gene is named only where the DNA matches it firmly. Clone size is given for some rows only: seen once, a few or many times, or a class if the clone is expanded.

size,V,length,D,J,DNA,CDR3
.,TRBV19,15,.,TRBJ1-2,TGTGCCAGTAGTATACACACACAGGATAACTATGGCTACACCTTC,CASSIHTQDNYGYTF
.,TRBV6-1,15,.,TRBJ2-1,TGTGCCAGCAGTGTGCTTGTTGGCCCGAACAATGAGCAGTTCTTC,CASSVLVGPNNEQFF
.,TRBV10-1,16,.,TRBJ2-5,TGCGCCAGCAGTGAACAGGCCTTTGATCCACAAGAGACCCAGTACTTC,CASSEQAFDPQETQYF
.,TRBV27,16,TRBD1,TRBJ1-1,TGTGCCAGCAGTTTCTCCGGGACAGGGGTGAACACTGAAGCTTTCTTT,CASSFSGTGVNTEAFF
.,TRBV7-9,17,TRBD1,TRBJ2-6,TGTGCTCCGTCGTTGGAACAGGGGGCGATTGGGGCCAACGTCCTGACTTTC,CAPSLEQGAIGANVLTF
.,TRBV4-3,17,TRBD2,TRBJ2-4,TGCGCCAGCAGCCAAGAGGCTAGCGGGAGTAAGGGAAACATTCAGTACTTC,CASSQEASGSKGNIQYF
once,TRBV14,15,.,TRBJ1-1,TGTGCCAGCAGCCAAGAGAAAGACTCGGGTTTCTCACCTTTCTTT,CASSQEKDSGFSPFF
once,TRBV5-5,16,.,TRBJ1-3,TGTGCCAGCAGCTTGGAGGCAGGGCCCGCTGGAAACACCATATATTTT,CASSLEAGPAGNTIYF
.,TRBV6-5,12,.,TRBJ2-3,TGTGCCAGCATGCAGGGCACAGATACGCAGTATTTT,CASMQGTDTQYF
.,TRBV10-2,14,.,TRBJ2-3,TGCGCCAGCAGGTTAGCGACGTACACAGATACGCAGTATTTT,CASRLATYTDTQYF
.,TRBV4-1,19,.,TRBJ1-4,TGCGCCAGCAGCCAAGTCGGCGGCCTCTTTTTTGCAACTAATGAAAAACTGTTTTTT,CASSQVGGLFFATNEKLFF
.,TRBV10-2,16,TRBD2,TRBJ2-3,TGCGCCAGCATTACAGGACTAGCGGGGGGTACAGATACGCAGTATTTT,CASITGLAGGTDTQYF
few,TRBV11-3,16,TRBD1,TRBJ1-1,TGTGCCAGCAGCTCCGGAGGGACAGGGACGAACACTGAAGCTTTCTTT,CASSSGGTGTNTEAFF
.,TRBV19,15,.,TRBJ1-2,TGTGCCAGTAGTATGATCGGGCAGGGGATTGATGGCTACACCTTC,CASSMIGQGIDGYTF
.,TRBV6-1,14,.,TRBJ1-6,TGTGCCAGCCTGATAGGCAGGGCGAATTCACCCCTCCACTTT,CASLIGRANSPLHF
few,TRBV4-1,18,TRBD1,TRBJ1-5,TGCGCCAGCAGCCAAGACCCACAGGGGGTCTCCTTAAATCAGCCCCAGCATTTT,CASSQDPQGVSLNQPQHF
.,TRBV9,16,.,TRBJ2-1,TGTGCCAGCAGCTACTTGCAGGGCGCCCGTTACAATGAGCAGTTCTTC,CASSYLQGARYNEQFF
few,TRBV30,15,TRBD1,TRBJ1-1,TGTGCCTGGAGGGTCAGGGACAGAACGAACACTGAAGCTTTCTTT,CAWRVRDRTNTEAFF
.,TRBV4-2,18,TRBD2,TRBJ2-2,TGTGCCAGCAGCCAAGATGTAGCGGGGGGGCGGGGCACCGGGGAGCTGTTTTTT,CASSQDVAGGRGTGELFF
.,TRBV6-6,15,.,TRBJ1-4,TGTGCCAGCAGCTTGTACAGATCAACTAATGAAAAACTGTTTTTT,CASSLYRSTNEKLFF
.,TRBV6-5,14,TRBD1,TRBJ1-1,TGTGCCAGCAGGATAGACAGGGGAGGGACTGAAGCTTTCTTT,CASRIDRGGTEAFF
few,TRBV25-1,18,TRBD2,TRBJ2-3,TGTGCCAGCAGAAAGAAAGCGGGGGGCTCGGGTGGCATGGATACGCAGTATTTT,CASRKKAGGSGGMDTQYF
once,TRBV19,15,.,TRBJ1-5,TGTGCCAGTAGTATTTTCGAGAATAGCAATCAGCCCCAGCATTTT,CASSIFENSNQPQHF
few,TRBV28,14,TRBD2,TRBJ2-4,TGTGCCAGCAGTTTCTCGGGGGGAAAAAACATTCAGTACTTC,CASSFSGGKNIQYF
once,TRBV30,13,TRBD1,TRBJ2-7,TGTGCCCACGACAGGGACCGAGGGAACGAGCAGTACTTC,CAHDRDRGNEQYF